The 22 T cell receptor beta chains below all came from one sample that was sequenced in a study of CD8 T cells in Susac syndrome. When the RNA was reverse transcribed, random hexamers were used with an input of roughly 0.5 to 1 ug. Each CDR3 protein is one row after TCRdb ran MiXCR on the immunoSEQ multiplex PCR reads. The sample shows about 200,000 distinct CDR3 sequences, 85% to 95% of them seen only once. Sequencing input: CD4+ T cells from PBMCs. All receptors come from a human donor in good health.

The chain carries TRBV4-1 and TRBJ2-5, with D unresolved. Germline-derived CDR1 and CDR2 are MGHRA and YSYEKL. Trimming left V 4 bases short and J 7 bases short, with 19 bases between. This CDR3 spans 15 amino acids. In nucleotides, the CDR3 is TGCGCCAGCAGCCCAACGAAGGGCCGGGTAGGGACCCAGTACTTC. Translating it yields CASSPTKGRVGTQYF.

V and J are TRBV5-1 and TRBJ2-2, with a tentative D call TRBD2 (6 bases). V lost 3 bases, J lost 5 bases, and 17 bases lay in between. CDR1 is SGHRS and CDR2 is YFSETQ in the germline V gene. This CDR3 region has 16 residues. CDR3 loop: CASSWPRDLWTGELFF. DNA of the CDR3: TGCGCCAGCAGCTGGCCCCGGGACTTATGGACCGGGGAGCTGTTTTTT.

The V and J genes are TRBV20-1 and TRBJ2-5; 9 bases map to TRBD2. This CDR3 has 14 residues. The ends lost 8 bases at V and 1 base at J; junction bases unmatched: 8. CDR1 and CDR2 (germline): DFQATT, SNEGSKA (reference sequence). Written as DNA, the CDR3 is TGCAGTAAAACCCCTAGCGGGGCCCAAGAGACCCAGTACTTC. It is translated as CSKTPSGAQETQYF.

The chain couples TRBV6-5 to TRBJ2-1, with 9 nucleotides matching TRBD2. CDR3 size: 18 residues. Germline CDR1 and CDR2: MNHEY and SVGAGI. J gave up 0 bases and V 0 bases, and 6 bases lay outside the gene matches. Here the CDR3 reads CASSYSSSGGSSYNEQFF. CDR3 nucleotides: TGTGCCAGCAGTTACTCTTCCAGCGGGGGGTCCTCCTACAATGAGCAGTTCTTC.

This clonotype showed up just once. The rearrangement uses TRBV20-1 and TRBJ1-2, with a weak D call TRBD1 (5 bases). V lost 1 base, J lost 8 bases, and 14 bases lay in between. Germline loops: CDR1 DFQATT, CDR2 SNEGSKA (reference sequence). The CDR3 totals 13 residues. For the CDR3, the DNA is TGCAGTGCTAGAGTCGACAGCCGGAAAGGCTACACCTTC. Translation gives CSARVDSRKGYTF.

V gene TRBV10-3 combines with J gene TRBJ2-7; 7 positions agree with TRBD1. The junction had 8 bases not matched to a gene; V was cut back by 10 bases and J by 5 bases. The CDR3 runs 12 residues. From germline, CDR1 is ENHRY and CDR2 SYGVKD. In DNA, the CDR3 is TGTGCCACCCTGACAGGGACCGACGAGCAGTACTTC. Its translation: CATLTGTDEQYF.

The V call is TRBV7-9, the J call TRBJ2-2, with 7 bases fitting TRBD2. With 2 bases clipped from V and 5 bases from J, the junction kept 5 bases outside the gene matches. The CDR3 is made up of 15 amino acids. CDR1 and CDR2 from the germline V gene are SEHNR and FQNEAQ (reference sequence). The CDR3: CASSLSGIWTGELFF. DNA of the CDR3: TGTGCCAGCAGCTTAAGCGGGATCTGGACCGGGGAGCTGTTTTTT.

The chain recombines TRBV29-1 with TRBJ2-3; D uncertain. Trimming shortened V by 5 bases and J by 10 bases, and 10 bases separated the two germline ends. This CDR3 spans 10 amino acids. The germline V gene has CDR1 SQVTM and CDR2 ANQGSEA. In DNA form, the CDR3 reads TGCAGCGTTTTGGACGACGCGCAGTATTTT. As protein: CSVLDDAQYF.

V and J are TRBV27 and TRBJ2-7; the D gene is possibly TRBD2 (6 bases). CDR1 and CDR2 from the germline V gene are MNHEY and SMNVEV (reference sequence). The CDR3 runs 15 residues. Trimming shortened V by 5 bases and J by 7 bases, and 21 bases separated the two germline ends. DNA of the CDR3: TGTGCCAGCAGTCCAGTTCGAGGGACTGCGGAGGAGCAGTACGTC. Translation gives CASSPVRGTAEEQYV.

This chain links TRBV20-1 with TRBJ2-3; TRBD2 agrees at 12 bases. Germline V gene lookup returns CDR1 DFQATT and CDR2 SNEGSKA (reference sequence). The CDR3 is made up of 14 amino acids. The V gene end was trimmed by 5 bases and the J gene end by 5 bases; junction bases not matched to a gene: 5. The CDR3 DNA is TGCAGTGCTGTCCCGGGACTAGCGGGAGATACGCAGTATTTT. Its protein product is CSAVPGLAGDTQYF.

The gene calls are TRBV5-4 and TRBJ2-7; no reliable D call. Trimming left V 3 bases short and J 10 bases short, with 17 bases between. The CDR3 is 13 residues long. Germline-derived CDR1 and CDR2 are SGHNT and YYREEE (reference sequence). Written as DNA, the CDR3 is TGTGCCAGCAGCTCCTACCCGGGTGGTCCCCAGTACTTC. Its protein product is CASSSYPGGPQYF. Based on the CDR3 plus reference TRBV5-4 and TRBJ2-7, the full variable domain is ETGVTQSPTHLIKTRGQQVTLRCSSQSGHNTVSWYQQALGQGPQFIFQYYREEENGRGNFPPRFSGLQFPNYSSELNVNALELDDSALYLCASSSYPGGPQYFGPGTRLTVT.

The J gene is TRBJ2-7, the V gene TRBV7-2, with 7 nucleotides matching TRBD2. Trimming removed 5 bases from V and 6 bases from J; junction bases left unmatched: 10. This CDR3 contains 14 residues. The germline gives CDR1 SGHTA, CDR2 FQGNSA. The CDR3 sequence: CASSDGLVDTEQYV. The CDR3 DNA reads TGTGCCAGCAGCGACGGACTAGTAGACACCGAGCAGTACGTC.

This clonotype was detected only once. The CDR3 spells CAWSVIREGIAEAFF. In DNA, the CDR3 is TGTGCCTGGAGTGTGATCCGAGAGGGGATCGCTGAAGCTTTCTTT. V and J are TRBV30 and TRBJ1-1; possible D gene TRBD1, 5 bases. Looked up from germline, CDR1 is GTSNPN and CDR2 is SVGIG (reference sequence). V lost 0 bases to trimming and J lost 6 bases, with 17 bases between them. The CDR3 runs 15 residues.

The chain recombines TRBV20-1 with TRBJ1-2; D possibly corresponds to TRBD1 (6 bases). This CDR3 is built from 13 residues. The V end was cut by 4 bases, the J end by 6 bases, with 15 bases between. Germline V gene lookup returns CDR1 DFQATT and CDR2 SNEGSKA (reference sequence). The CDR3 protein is CSATPGAWDGYTF. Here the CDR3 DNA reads TGCAGTGCTACCCCAGGGGCATGGGATGGCTACACCTTC.

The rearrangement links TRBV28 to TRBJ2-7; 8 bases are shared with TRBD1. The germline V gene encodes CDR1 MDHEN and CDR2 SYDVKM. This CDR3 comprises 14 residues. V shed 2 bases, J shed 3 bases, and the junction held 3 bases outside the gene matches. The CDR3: CASSLGQGGYEQYV. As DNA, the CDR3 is TGTGCCAGCAGTTTAGGACAGGGTGGCTACGAGCAGTACGTC.

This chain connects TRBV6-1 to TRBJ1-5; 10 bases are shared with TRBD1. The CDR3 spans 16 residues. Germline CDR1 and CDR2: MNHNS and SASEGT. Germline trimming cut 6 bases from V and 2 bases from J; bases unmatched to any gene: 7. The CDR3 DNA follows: TGTGCCAGCAGCCGGGGGGACAGGGGAGGCAATCAGCCCCAGCATTTT. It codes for CASSRGDRGGNQPQHF.

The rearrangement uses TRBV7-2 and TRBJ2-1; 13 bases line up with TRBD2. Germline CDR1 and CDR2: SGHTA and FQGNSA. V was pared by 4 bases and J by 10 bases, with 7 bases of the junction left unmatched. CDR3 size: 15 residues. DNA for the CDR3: TGTGCCAGCAGCTACCACGGGACTAGCGGGGTAGAGCAGTTCTTC. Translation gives CASSYHGTSGVEQFF.

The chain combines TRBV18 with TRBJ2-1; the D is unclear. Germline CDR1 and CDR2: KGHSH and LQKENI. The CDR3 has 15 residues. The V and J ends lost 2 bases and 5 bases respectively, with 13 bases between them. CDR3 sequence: CASSPGVGRDNEQFF. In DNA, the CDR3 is TGTGCCAGCTCACCAGGGGTTGGCCGAGACAATGAGCAGTTCTTC.

The DNA for the CDR3 is TGCAGTGCTAATTACAGGGGGCCTACTGAAGCTTTCTTT. Its translation is CSANYRGPTEAFF. The chain combines TRBV20-1 with TRBJ1-1; 9 bases align to TRBD1. There are 13 residues in the CDR3. CDR1 is DFQATT and CDR2 is SNEGSKA in the germline V gene (reference sequence). The V and J ends lost 4 bases and 5 bases, in that order; junction bases with no gene match: 5.

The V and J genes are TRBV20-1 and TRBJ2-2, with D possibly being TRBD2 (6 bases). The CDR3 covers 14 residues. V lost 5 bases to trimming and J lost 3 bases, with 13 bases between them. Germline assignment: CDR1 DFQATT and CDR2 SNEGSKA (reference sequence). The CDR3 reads CSAPPGLDTGELFF. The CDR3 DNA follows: TGCAGTGCTCCGCCGGGACTCGACACCGGGGAGCTGTTTTTT.

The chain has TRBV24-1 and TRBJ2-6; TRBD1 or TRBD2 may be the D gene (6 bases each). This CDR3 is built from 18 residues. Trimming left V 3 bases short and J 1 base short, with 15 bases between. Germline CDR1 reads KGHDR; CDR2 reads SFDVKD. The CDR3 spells CATSDNGGFSSGANVLTF. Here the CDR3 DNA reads TGTGCCACCAGTGATAACGGGGGCTTTTCTTCTGGGGCCAACGTCCTGACTTTC.

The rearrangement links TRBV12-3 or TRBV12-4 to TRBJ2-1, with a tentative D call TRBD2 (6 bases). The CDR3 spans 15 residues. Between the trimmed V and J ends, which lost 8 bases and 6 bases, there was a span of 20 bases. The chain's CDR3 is CASFSTRRDLNEQFF. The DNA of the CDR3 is TGTGCCAGCTTCTCGACACGGCGGGACCTCAATGAGCAGTTCTTC.